The 27 T cell receptor beta chains below were found in one sample sequenced in a study of cytomegalovirus exposure and HLA in healthy donors (dated 2017 in TCRdb). Libraries were made using the immunoSEQ multiplex PCR assay. For the multiplex PCR, a mixture combining 60 forward primers for TCR Vbeta segments and 13 reverse primers for TCR Jbeta segments was used. This immuneACCESS table, as held by TCRdb, lists in-frame sequences with V and J called but not all clones. Of the missing ones, under half trace to an unresolved V gene in checked studies; the others have no known cause. In this sample the table shows around 31,000 clones, less than 70% of which occur a single time. Of the sample, approximately 43% is held by the ten largest clones. Source material: PBMCs. The source of these receptors is a male donor in good health and CMV-seropositive.

The V gene is TRBV6-1, the J gene TRBJ1-4, with a tentative D call TRBD1 (6 bases). Germline V gene sequence: CDR1 MNHNS, CDR2 SASEGT. V dropped 2 bases and J dropped 11 bases, with 21 bases sitting between them. There are 16 residues in the CDR3. Here the CDR3 DNA reads TGTGCCAGCAGTGAAAGGGCTGGGGGGGAGGGGGGTAAACTGTTTTTT. Protein: CASSERAGGEGGKLFF.

The chain links TRBV29-1 to TRBJ2-1, with D maybe TRBD1 (6 bases). Trimming removed 8 bases from V and 9 bases from J, with 14 bases in between. Germline V gives CDR1 SQVTM, CDR2 ANQGSEA. The CDR3 is 11 amino acids. The CDR3 sequence: CSTGTWSEQFF. CDR3 DNA sequence: TGCAGCACCGGGACATGGAGTGAGCAGTTCTTC.

The rearrangement uses TRBV5-1 and TRBJ1-3; D may be TRBD1 (6 bases). CDR3 length: 16 amino acids. Trimming removed 4 bases at V and 1 base at J, with 15 bases between. The germline gives CDR1 SGHRS, CDR2 YFSETQ. CDR3 sequence: CASSPPPGASGNTIYF. DNA of the CDR3: TGCGCCAGCAGCCCCCCACCAGGGGCATCTGGAAACACCATATATTTT.

The gene calls are TRBV2 and TRBJ1-5, with D possibly matching TRBD1 (6 bases). The CDR3 sequence is 14 residues long. Trimming took off 7 bases at V and 7 bases at J, with 17 bases between the two ends. Germline CDR1 SNHLY, CDR2 FYNNEI. The chain's CDR3 is CASKEDGGRQPQHF. In DNA, the CDR3 is TGTGCCAGCAAGGAGGACGGGGGGCGGCAGCCCCAGCATTTT.

The V gene is TRBV10-2, the J gene TRBJ1-5; no clear D gene. Trimming removed 6 bases at V and 5 bases at J, with 11 bases between. The germline gives CDR1 WSHSY, CDR2 SAAADI. CDR3 length: 13 residues. The CDR3 is CASSASLYQPQHF. Written as DNA, the CDR3 is TGCGCCAGCAGCGCAAGCCTCTATCAGCCCCAGCATTTT.

The V gene is TRBV15, the J gene TRBJ2-1, with TRBD1 matching 8 bases. The germline V gene has CDR1 LNHNV and CDR2 YYDKDF (reference sequence). V lost 2 bases and J lost 0; bases outside the gene matches: 6. The CDR3 length is 17 residues. The CDR3 reads CATSRLRGTGSYNEQFF. CDR3 DNA sequence: TGTGCCACCAGCAGACTCAGGGGGACAGGCTCCTACAATGAGCAGTTCTTC.

This clone was observed a few times. The rearrangement links TRBV7-2 to TRBJ2-1, with no clear D. Trimming pared 4 bases from V and 6 bases from J, leaving 13 bases between. The germline gives CDR1 SGHTA, CDR2 FQGNSA. This CDR3 contains 14 residues. The CDR3 is CASSSVGPGNEQFF. The CDR3 nucleotides read TGTGCCAGCAGCTCCGTAGGTCCAGGCAATGAGCAGTTCTTC.

This chain joins TRBV19 and TRBJ1-1; 8 bases map to TRBD1. V lost 5 bases to trimming and J lost 6 bases; unmatched junction nucleotides: 2. Germline CDR1 reads LNHDA; CDR2 reads SQIVND (reference sequence). The CDR3 is made up of 12 amino acids. The DNA of the CDR3 is TGTGCCAGTAGTTCAGGGGGCCCTGAAGCTTTCTTT. It is translated as CASSSGGPEAFF.

This sequence joins TRBV19 and TRBJ1-1; the match to TRBD1 covers 7 bases. V gave up 4 bases and J gave up 4 bases; unmatched junction bases: 6. This CDR3 spans 14 amino acids. The germline V gene encodes CDR1 LNHDA and CDR2 SQIVND (reference sequence). CDR3 nucleotide sequence: TGTGCCAGTAGTAAAGGGGGCTTCGGCACTGAAGCTTTCTTT. It codes for CASSKGGFGTEAFF.

The CDR3: CASSPTMANYGYTF. As DNA, the CDR3 is TGTGCCAGCAGCCCTACGATGGCTAACTATGGCTACACCTTC. The J gene is TRBJ1-2, the V gene TRBV5-4, with D unresolved. Germline CDR1 reads SGHNT; CDR2 reads YYREEE (reference sequence). The ends were cut back, 4 bases at V and 0 bases at J, with 10 bases in the middle. CDR3 length: 14 residues. Variable domain in full (rest from reference TRBV5-4 and TRBJ1-2): ETGVTQSPTHLIKTRGQQVTLRCSSQSGHNTVSWYQQALGQGPQFIFQYYREEENGRGNFPPRFSGLQFPNYSSELNVNALELDDSALYLCASSPTMANYGYTFGSGTRLTVV.

This sequence joins TRBV9 and TRBJ2-5; D might be TRBD2 (6 bases). The V gene's germline CDR1 is SGDLS and CDR2 YYNGEE. Trimming shortened V by 3 bases and J by 5 bases, and 11 bases separated the two germline ends. This CDR3 has 13 amino acids. CDR3 sequence: CASSGSGTETQYF. The CDR3 bases are TGTGCCAGCAGCGGTAGCGGTACTGAGACCCAGTACTTC. The whole variable domain, remainder taken from reference TRBV9 and TRBJ2-5, is DSGVTQTPKHLITATGQRVTLRCSPRSGDLSVYWYQQSLDQGLQFLIQYYNGEERAKGNILERFSAQQFPDLHSELNLSSLELGDSALYFCASSGSGTETQYFGPGTRLLVL.

This clone was detected a few times. The rearrangement joins TRBV25-1 to TRBJ2-2, with 7 nucleotides matching TRBD2. Trimming removed 5 bases from V and 6 bases from J; junction bases left unmatched: 3. This CDR3 comprises 13 residues. Germline assignment: CDR1 MGHDK and CDR2 SYGVNS. CDR3 DNA: TGTGCCAGCAGTAGCGGGGACGCCGGGGAGCTGTTTTTT. Translation: CASSSGDAGELFF.

The chain uses TRBV6-5 and TRBJ2-3, with TRBD2 as a possible D gene (6 bases). CDR3 length: 15 amino acids. Germline V gives CDR1 MNHEY, CDR2 SVGAGI. V shed 4 bases and J shed 2 bases, with 13 bases lying between them. The DNA of the CDR3 is TGTGCCAGCAGTTTTAGGCGGGGAGACACAGATACGCAGTATTTT. This gives the protein CASSFRRGDTDTQYF.

V usage is TRBV19 and J usage is TRBJ2-3; TRBD2 is a possible D gene (5 bases). The V gene lost 3 bases and the J gene lost 3 bases, with 7 bases spanning the gap. Germline-derived CDR1 and CDR2 are LNHDA and SQIVND (reference sequence). CDR3 size: 13 residues. In DNA, the CDR3 is TGTGCCAGTAGTATGGGAGAAACAGATACGCAGTATTTT. This gives the protein CASSMGETDTQYF.

This sequence joins TRBV7-9 and TRBJ2-6; no clear D. The CDR3 sequence is 13 residues long. Trimming stripped 7 bases from V and 3 bases from J, with 7 bases between. CDR1 SEHNR and CDR2 FQNEAQ come from the germline V gene (reference sequence). CDR3 nucleotide sequence: TGTGCCAGCAAGCCCTTTGGGGCCAACGTCCTGACTTTC. As protein: CASKPFGANVLTF.

V gene TRBV6-5 combines with J gene TRBJ2-7; 7 bases map to TRBD1. V was clipped by 6 bases and J by 7 bases; unmatched bases: 6. Germline assignment: CDR1 MNHEY and CDR2 SVGAGI. The CDR3 spans 12 residues. CDR3 DNA: TGTGCCAGCAGACAGGGGAGAGGAGAGCAGTACTTC. It specifies CASRQGRGEQYF.

This clone was observed a single time. The chain combines TRBV6-5 with TRBJ2-3; D ambiguous. The V gene lost 7 bases and the J gene lost 6 bases, with 8 bases spanning the gap. CDR1 and CDR2 (germline): MNHEY, SVGAGI. The length of the CDR3 is 11 residues. CDR3 loop: CASTAGDTQYF. The CDR3 DNA sequence: TGTGCCAGCACGGCCGGGGATACGCAGTATTTT.

This rearrangement joins TRBV5-1 to TRBJ2-6; 7 positions match TRBD2. V shed 4 bases and J 0 bases; nucleotides not matched to a gene: 1. The CDR3 loop spans 15 amino acids. Germline values: CDR1 SGHRS, CDR2 YFSETQ. The CDR3 DNA sequence: TGCGCCAGCAGCCCGGGAGGCTCTGGGGCCAACGTCCTGACTTTC. Translated: CASSPGGSGANVLTF.

The gene calls are TRBV28 and TRBJ1-2, with a weak D call TRBD1 (5 bases). Trimming stripped 8 bases from V and 3 bases from J, with 13 bases between. Germline assignment: CDR1 MDHEN and CDR2 SYDVKM. The CDR3 consists of 13 residues. CDR3 sequence (DNA): TGTGCCAGCTGGAGGGCGGGGGACTATGGCTACACCTTC. Translated: CASWRAGDYGYTF.

This clone was seen a few times. The chain employs TRBV6-6 and TRBJ1-2, with 9 bases lining up with TRBD1. J gave up 5 bases and V 7 bases, and 8 bases lay outside the gene matches. The CDR3 sequence is 14 residues long. Germline V gene sequence: CDR1 MNHNY, CDR2 SVGAGI (reference sequence). The CDR3 here is CASTDTGGYYGYTF. Here the CDR3 DNA reads TGTGCCAGCACCGATACAGGGGGCTATTATGGCTACACCTTC.

This chain joins TRBV10-2 and TRBJ1-2; weak D call: TRBD1 (5 bases). V lost 8 bases and J 3 bases, leaving 13 bases between the germline ends. This CDR3 has 13 residues. CDR1 is WSHSY, CDR2 SAAADI, per germline. The CDR3 sequence is CASQGRAYYGYTF. The CDR3, as DNA: TGCGCCAGCCAGGGCAGGGCCTACTATGGCTACACCTTC.

The genes are TRBV5-1 and TRBJ2-3; 12 bases are shared with TRBD2. This CDR3 region has 16 residues. Germline trimming cut 0 bases from V and 4 bases from J; bases unmatched to any gene: 3. The germline CDR1 and CDR2 sequences are SGHRS and YFSETQ. Here the CDR3 reads CASSLATSGRSDTQYF. CDR3 DNA sequence: TGCGCCAGCAGCTTGGCCACTAGCGGGAGGTCAGATACGCAGTATTTT.

The chain combines TRBV30 with TRBJ2-1; possibly TRBD2 for D (5 bases). The CDR3 length is 15 residues. Germline V gene sequence: CDR1 GTSNPN, CDR2 SVGIG (reference sequence). Trimming removed 3 bases from V and 2 bases from J, with 14 bases in between. The CDR3 coding sequence is TGTGCCTGGAGCCCCCCGGGATATCCCTACAATGAGCAGTTCTTC. This translates into CAWSPPGYPYNEQFF.

This clone was seen a few times. V gene TRBV7-9 combines with J gene TRBJ1-1; D ambiguous. This CDR3 region has 15 residues. Trimming removed 2 bases at V and 8 bases at J, with 18 bases between. Germline V gives CDR1 SEHNR, CDR2 FQNEAQ (reference sequence). CDR3 amino acids: CASSLTTYTTEEAFF. CDR3 DNA: TGTGCCAGCAGCTTAACTACTTATACTACCGAAGAAGCTTTCTTT.

This chain joins TRBV4-1 and TRBJ2-1; 11 bases are a match to TRBD2. The CDR3 is 14 amino acids. In germline, CDR1 is MGHRA, CDR2 YSYEKL. V lost 4 bases, J lost 7 bases, and 3 bases stayed unmatched. The CDR3 sequence: CASSPGLAENEQFF. The CDR3 DNA follows: TGCGCCAGCAGCCCGGGACTAGCGGAGAATGAGCAGTTCTTC.

The chain uses TRBV7-9 and TRBJ1-1; no reliable D call. The CDR3 contains 17 residues. The germline gives CDR1 SEHNR, CDR2 FQNEAQ (reference sequence). V dropped 6 bases and J dropped 0 bases, with 20 bases sitting between them. This chain's CDR3 is CASRPSMGQAMNTEAFF. The CDR3 nucleotides read TGTGCCAGCAGACCCTCGATGGGTCAGGCCATGAACACTGAAGCTTTCTTT.

The chain combines TRBV2 with TRBJ1-5; D is uncertain. The CDR3 sequence is 12 residues long. V gave up 7 bases and J gave up 6 bases, with 10 bases separating them. Germline V gene sequence: CDR1 SNHLY, CDR2 FYNNEI. The CDR3 DNA reads TGTGCCAGCACCCAGGAAAGTCAGCCCCAGCATTTT. This translates into CASTQESQPQHF. Full variable domain (missing parts from reference TRBV2 and TRBJ1-5): EPEVTQTPSHQVTQMGQEVILRCVPISNHLYFYWYRQILGQKVEFLVSFYNNEISEKSEIFDDQFSVERPDGSNFTLKIRSTKLEDSAMYFCASTQESQPQHFGDGTRLSIL.